The clone carrying this T cell receptor beta chain appeared a few times. The sample is drawn from a study of blood T cell repertoires in COVID-19. Study background: Acute and convalescent COVID-19 samples came from the United States, Italy and Spain.

Per the original methods: Nucleated cell counts were estimated from reference gene primer amplification. Sequencing was performed with immunoSEQ multiplex PCR; in TCRdb, only in-frame clones are kept and a portion is missing. The DNA was the basis for D and trimming; V, J and clone size are from that table. Seen here are 45,000 to 65,000 clones, 81% observed once, and the top ten hold around 5.3%. This receptor was taken from a woman in her sixties with acute or convalescent COVID-19. Sequencing was performed on peripheral blood.

Written as DNA, the CDR3 is TGCAGCGTTGCCGACAGGGGGCCCTACGAGCAGTACTTC. Amino acids: CSVADRGPYEQYF. The gene calls are TRBV29-1 and TRBJ2-7; 10 bases map to TRBD1. This CDR3 spans 13 amino acids. CDR1 is SQVTM and CDR2 is ANQGSEA in the germline V gene. V lost 4 bases, J lost 2 bases, and 2 bases stayed unmatched.